The rows below give T cell receptor beta chains drawn from one sample of a study of vaccination effects on CD4 cells after COVID-19. Here immunoSEQ multiplex PCR was the method, and the copy in TCRdb shows in-frame clones only, minus some. The sample consists of under 70,000 clones, 65% to 80% of them appearing once. These TCRs are of unknown antigen specificity. Material: CD4+ T cells from PBMCs cultured with HIV peptides, obtained before COVID-19 vaccination. Receptors originate from a human donor who had a prior SARS-CoV-2 infection. CDR3s include the opening cysteine and the closing phenylalanine or tryptophan. The order of the fields is clone size, J gene, V gene, D gene, CDR3 DNA, CDR3 protein. D genes are given only for firm matches. Clone size is shown for a subset of rows, as once, few, many or a class of expanded clone.

abundance: .; j_gene: TRBJ1-1; v_gene: TRBV7-2; d_gene: .; CDR3nt: TGTGCCAGCAGCCAATCAATCGGGTTAATTGAAGCTTTCTTT; CDR3aa: CASSQSIGLIEAFF
abundance: .; j_gene: TRBJ2-3; v_gene: TRBV10-3; d_gene: TRBD2; CDR3nt: TGTGCCATGGCCTCGGGAGGGAGCCCAGATACGCAGTATTTT; CDR3aa: CAMASGGSPDTQYF
abundance: once; j_gene: TRBJ2-1; v_gene: TRBV25-1; d_gene: TRBD2; CDR3nt: TGTGCCAGCAGTGACCGACCAGCGGGGATCTATGAGCAGTTCTTC; CDR3aa: CASSDRPAGIYEQFF
abundance: .; j_gene: TRBJ2-1; v_gene: TRBV2; d_gene: .; CDR3nt: TGTGCCAGCAGTGGGTACCTAGGTTTTGAGCAGTTCTTC; CDR3aa: CASSGYLGFEQFF
abundance: .; j_gene: TRBJ1-1; v_gene: TRBV9; d_gene: .; CDR3nt: TGTGCCAGCAGCGTAGAAGCTCGGGGAAATAGTGAAGCTTTCTTT; CDR3aa: CASSVEARGNSEAFF
abundance: few; j_gene: TRBJ2-5; v_gene: TRBV11-2; d_gene: .; CDR3nt: TGTGCCAGCAGCCCGCTCCCCGGACTGTCCTACTTC; CDR3aa: CASSPLPGLSYF
abundance: few; j_gene: TRBJ2-1; v_gene: TRBV9; d_gene: .; CDR3nt: TGTGCCAGCAGTGAAGGGATGAGCAACGAGCAGTTCTTC; CDR3aa: CASSEGMSNEQFF
abundance: .; j_gene: TRBJ2-3; v_gene: TRBV7-9; d_gene: .; CDR3nt: TGTGCCAGCAGCTCGCAACCAGATACGCAGTATTTT; CDR3aa: CASSSQPDTQYF
abundance: .; j_gene: TRBJ2-3; v_gene: TRBV18; d_gene: .; CDR3nt: TGTGCCAGCTCACCGACGCCAAGCACAGATACGCAGTATTTT; CDR3aa: CASSPTPSTDTQYF
abundance: .; j_gene: TRBJ2-5; v_gene: TRBV19; d_gene: TRBD1; CDR3nt: TGTGCCAGTAGTGCCGGACAGGGCCAGGGGGAGACCCAGTACTTC; CDR3aa: CASSAGQGQGETQYF
abundance: .; j_gene: TRBJ2-1; v_gene: TRBV3-1/TRBV3-2; d_gene: TRBD2; CDR3nt: TGTGCCAGCAGCCCCGGGACTACCTACAATGAGCAGTTCTTC; CDR3aa: CASSPGTTYNEQFF
abundance: .; j_gene: TRBJ2-1; v_gene: TRBV18; d_gene: TRBD2; CDR3nt: TGTGCCAGCTCACCATCGGCGGGGGGGCCCTACAATGAGCAGTTCTTC; CDR3aa: CASSPSAGGPYNEQFF
abundance: .; j_gene: TRBJ2-2; v_gene: TRBV5-1; d_gene: .; CDR3nt: TGCGCCAGCAGCTTACCTGACGGGAACACCGGGGAGCTGTTTTTT; CDR3aa: CASSLPDGNTGELFF
abundance: .; j_gene: TRBJ2-7; v_gene: TRBV2; d_gene: TRBD1; CDR3nt: TGTGCCAGCAGTCTTGGGACAGGGGCCTACGAGCAGTACTTC; CDR3aa: CASSLGTGAYEQYF
abundance: .; j_gene: TRBJ2-5; v_gene: TRBV19; d_gene: .; CDR3nt: TGTGCCAGTAGTATTATAGGGATTTCGGAGACCCAGTACTTC; CDR3aa: CASSIIGISETQYF
abundance: .; j_gene: TRBJ2-1; v_gene: TRBV7-9; d_gene: .; CDR3nt: TGTGCCAGCAGCTCCTGGGGGCGGGGAGGCTCCTACAATGAGCAGTTCTTC; CDR3aa: CASSSWGRGGSYNEQFF
abundance: .; j_gene: TRBJ2-3; v_gene: TRBV5-1; d_gene: .; CDR3nt: TGCGCCAGCAGCCCCTCATTGAGGGATACGCAGTATTTT; CDR3aa: CASSPSLRDTQYF
abundance: .; j_gene: TRBJ1-2; v_gene: TRBV24-1; d_gene: TRBD1; CDR3nt: TGTGCCACCAGTGATTCTCGAGAGGGGACAGGCGACGGCTACACCTTC; CDR3aa: CATSDSREGTGDGYTF
abundance: .; j_gene: TRBJ1-2; v_gene: TRBV10-3; d_gene: .; CDR3nt: TGTGCCGTAACAACCCCGGGGAGGGGTTCAACCCAAGATGGCTACACCTTC; CDR3aa: CAVTTPGRGSTQDGYTF
abundance: once; j_gene: TRBJ1-6; v_gene: TRBV11-2; d_gene: TRBD1; CDR3nt: TGTGCCAGCAGCTTACTACAGGGGATTTCACCCCTCCACTTT; CDR3aa: CASSLLQGISPLHF
abundance: .; j_gene: TRBJ2-3; v_gene: TRBV11-3; d_gene: .; CDR3nt: TGTGCCAGCAGCTTCGGTCTTAGCACAGATACGCAGTATTTT; CDR3aa: CASSFGLSTDTQYF
abundance: few; j_gene: TRBJ1-6; v_gene: TRBV18; d_gene: .; CDR3nt: TGTGCCAGCTCACCGGACATTTCCGACCTCCACTTT; CDR3aa: CASSPDISDLHF
abundance: few; j_gene: TRBJ2-3; v_gene: TRBV30; d_gene: .; CDR3nt: TGTGCCTGGAGTTCCCCAGGGATTACTAGCACAGATACGCAGTATTTT; CDR3aa: CAWSSPGITSTDTQYF
abundance: .; j_gene: TRBJ2-3; v_gene: TRBV4-1; d_gene: TRBD2; CDR3nt: TGCGCCAGCAGCCAAGATCATCTCCCGGGGGGGGCAGATACGCAGTATTTT; CDR3aa: CASSQDHLPGGADTQYF
abundance: .; j_gene: TRBJ2-7; v_gene: TRBV15; d_gene: .; CDR3nt: TGTGCCACCAGCGGCCGGGACACCGCCTACGAGCAGTACTTC; CDR3aa: CATSGRDTAYEQYF
abundance: .; j_gene: TRBJ1-5; v_gene: TRBV19; d_gene: .; CDR3nt: TGTGCCAGTAGTAACCAATTTTTTGTCAATCAGCCCCAGCATTTT; CDR3aa: CASSNQFFVNQPQHF
abundance: .; j_gene: TRBJ1-2; v_gene: TRBV5-4; d_gene: .; CDR3nt: TGTGCCAGCAGCACAGCGAGGGGGTATGGCTACACCTTC; CDR3aa: CASSTARGYGYTF
abundance: .; j_gene: TRBJ2-7; v_gene: TRBV13; d_gene: TRBD2; CDR3nt: TGTGCCAGCAGCTTAGGAGCGGGAGGGCCAATCTACGAGCAGTACTTC; CDR3aa: CASSLGAGGPIYEQYF
abundance: .; j_gene: TRBJ1-2; v_gene: TRBV4-3; d_gene: .; CDR3nt: TGCGCCAGCAGCCAAGATCCGTTAAGTGTTGAGGAGGCCTATGGCTACACCTTC; CDR3aa: CASSQDPLSVEEAYGYTF
abundance: .; j_gene: TRBJ1-2; v_gene: TRBV6-5; d_gene: .; CDR3nt: TGTGCCAGCAGGACGCAGGGACACCAATATGGCTACACCTTC; CDR3aa: CASRTQGHQYGYTF
abundance: .; j_gene: TRBJ2-2; v_gene: TRBV14; d_gene: .; CDR3nt: TGTGCCAGCAGCCAAGATCTCGAGTCCGGGGAGCTGTTTTTT; CDR3aa: CASSQDLESGELFF
abundance: .; j_gene: TRBJ2-3; v_gene: TRBV24-1; d_gene: .; CDR3nt: TGTGCCACCAGGCCGACATCCACGAACACAGATACGCAGTATTTT; CDR3aa: CATRPTSTNTDTQYF
abundance: few; j_gene: TRBJ2-5; v_gene: TRBV30; d_gene: .; CDR3nt: TGTGCCTGGAGCCATTCTACCCGGGAGACCCAGTACTTC; CDR3aa: CAWSHSTRETQYF
abundance: .; j_gene: TRBJ2-5; v_gene: TRBV7-8; d_gene: TRBD1; CDR3nt: TGTGCCAGCAGCACGACAGGGTTTGAGGAGACCCAGTACTTC; CDR3aa: CASSTTGFEETQYF
abundance: .; j_gene: TRBJ2-5; v_gene: TRBV6-5; d_gene: TRBD2; CDR3nt: TGTGCCAGCAGGCTAGCGGGGCAAGAGACCCAGTACTTC; CDR3aa: CASRLAGQETQYF
abundance: .; j_gene: TRBJ1-4; v_gene: TRBV7-2; d_gene: TRBD1; CDR3nt: TGTGCCAGCAGCTTAGAGACAGGGGATGAAAAACTGTTTTTT; CDR3aa: CASSLETGDEKLFF
abundance: few; j_gene: TRBJ1-1; v_gene: TRBV19; d_gene: .; CDR3nt: TGTGCCAGTAACCGGGGAGGACATATGAACACTGAAGCTTTCTTT; CDR3aa: CASNRGGHMNTEAFF
abundance: .; j_gene: TRBJ2-1; v_gene: TRBV9; d_gene: TRBD1; CDR3nt: TGTGCCAGCAGCGTAGGACCCGGGACAGGGCAAGAGCAGTTCTTC; CDR3aa: CASSVGPGTGQEQFF
abundance: once; j_gene: TRBJ1-1; v_gene: TRBV2; d_gene: .; CDR3nt: TGTGCCAGCAGTGATTTTGGGGGCCCCACTGAAGCTTTCTTT; CDR3aa: CASSDFGGPTEAFF
abundance: once; j_gene: TRBJ2-4; v_gene: TRBV30; d_gene: .; CDR3nt: TGTGCCTGGCTCCCAGGGGGGAGCGCCAAAAACATTCAGTACTTC; CDR3aa: CAWLPGGSAKNIQYF
abundance: .; j_gene: TRBJ2-3; v_gene: TRBV28; d_gene: TRBD1; CDR3nt: TGTGCCAGCAGCTTGGTGGGACAGAGGATCACAGATACGCAGTATTTT; CDR3aa: CASSLVGQRITDTQYF
abundance: .; j_gene: TRBJ2-5; v_gene: TRBV5-1; d_gene: .; CDR3nt: TGCGCCAGCAGCTTGTGGCGGGGCCCTCAGATCCAAGAGACCCAGTACTTC; CDR3aa: CASSLWRGPQIQETQYF
abundance: .; j_gene: TRBJ2-1; v_gene: TRBV7-2; d_gene: TRBD2; CDR3nt: TGTGCCAGCAGCTTAGGAGCGGGGTACCACAATGAGCAGTTCTTC; CDR3aa: CASSLGAGYHNEQFF